Below are 14 T cell receptor beta chains sequenced from a single sample in a study of cytomegalovirus exposure and HLA in healthy donors. The study ran its PCR with 60 Vbeta and 13 Jbeta primers. Here immunoSEQ multiplex PCR was the method, and the copy in TCRdb shows in-frame clones only, minus some. The table lists just over 200,000 clones, 70% of them singletons. The specimen was PBMCs. The receptors shown here come from a middle-aged man in good health and CMV-seropositive.

The chain joins TRBV11-2 to TRBJ1-1; 9 nucleotides align to TRBD1. CDR1 SGHAT and CDR2 FQNNGV come from the germline V gene. The CDR3 sequence is 15 residues long. Unmatched junction bases numbered 10, after V lost 5 bases and J lost 6 bases. CDR3 region: CASSPLQGALAEAFF. DNA for the CDR3: TGTGCCAGCAGCCCATTACAGGGGGCGTTAGCTGAAGCTTTCTTT. The full variable domain, rest sourced from reference TRBV11-2 and TRBJ1-1, is EAGVAQSPRYKIIEKRQSVAFWCNPISGHATLYWYQQILGQGPKLLIQFQNNGVVDDSQLPKDRFSAERLKGVDSTLKIQPAKLEDSAVYLCASSPLQGALAEAFFGQGTRLTVV.

The rearrangement uses TRBV2 and TRBJ1-5; possibly TRBD1 for D (5 bases). V was clipped by 6 bases and J by 2 bases, with 20 bases between them. This CDR3 has 17 amino acids. From germline, CDR1 is SNHLY and CDR2 FYNNEI. The CDR3 region has the DNA TGTGCCAGCAGAGGCAGAACAGGCGTTGTAGGCAATCAGCCCCAGCATTTT. The encoded protein is CASRGRTGVVGNQPQHF.

This clone turned up a few times. This chain connects TRBV4-2 to TRBJ1-2; TRBD1 matches 8 bases. V shed 3 bases and J 6 bases; nucleotides not matched to a gene: 12. Germline assignment: CDR1 LGHNA and CDR2 YNFKEQ. The CDR3 is 16 residues long. The CDR3 is CASSHTRQGIGDGYTF. The CDR3 region has the DNA TGTGCCAGCAGCCACACCCGACAGGGGATCGGCGATGGCTACACCTTC.

The J gene is TRBJ2-5, the V gene TRBV4-1; 7 nucleotides match TRBD1. The J call may not be correct, given that the DNA end is closer to TRBJ2-7. The length of the CDR3 is 15 residues. Germline V gene sequence: CDR1 MGHRA, CDR2 YSYEKL. CDR3 sequence reads: CASSQGRYRGYEQYF. In DNA form, the CDR3 reads TGCGCCAGCAGCCAAGGGAGATACAGGGGCTACGAGCAGTACTTC.

V usage is TRBV5-1 and J usage is TRBJ2-2; 8 bases match TRBD1. Germline CDR1 reads SGHRS; CDR2 reads YFSETQ. The CDR3 runs to 15 residues. J was trimmed by 5 bases and V by 4 bases; bases with no gene match: 7. DNA for the CDR3: TGCGCCAGCAGCGTGGACAGGGACGTGACCGGGGAGCTGTTTTTT. Protein product: CASSVDRDVTGELFF.

This clone showed up just a few times. This chain connects TRBV2 to TRBJ2-3; possibly TRBD2 for D (6 bases). Trimming removed 8 bases at V and 2 bases at J, with 11 bases between. CDR3 length: 13 residues. Looked up from germline, CDR1 is SNHLY and CDR2 is FYNNEI. As DNA, the CDR3 is TGTGCCAGCGTTCGGGGGTTCACAGATACGCAGTATTTT. It encodes CASVRGFTDTQYF. Combining the CDR3 with reference TRBV2 and TRBJ2-3 gives the whole variable domain EPEVTQTPSHQVTQMGQEVILRCVPISNHLYFYWYRQILGQKVEFLVSFYNNEISEKSEIFDDQFSVERPDGSNFTLKIRSTKLEDSAMYFCASVRGFTDTQYFGPGTRLTVL.

V and J are TRBV7-6 and TRBJ2-3; the D is unclear. The germline V gene encodes CDR1 SGHVS and CDR2 FNYEAQ. The CDR3 length is 12 residues. V was clipped by 3 bases and J by 2 bases, with 3 bases between them. The CDR3 bases are TGTGCCAGCAGCTTCAACACAGATACGCAGTATTTT. It translates to CASSFNTDTQYF.

This chain connects TRBV10-1 to TRBJ2-2; the D gene is possibly TRBD2 (6 bases). The V end was cut by 6 bases, the J end by 6 bases, with 17 bases between. The germline V gene has CDR1 WNHNN and CDR2 SYGVQD (reference sequence). The CDR3 is 15 amino acids. The chain's CDR3 is CASREIPGLPGELFF. The CDR3 nucleotides read TGCGCCAGCAGAGAGATACCGGGACTCCCCGGGGAGCTGTTTTTT.

The V gene is TRBV5-5, the J gene TRBJ2-1, with D hard to call. V lost 1 base, J lost 1 base, and 6 bases lay in between. CDR3 length: 14 residues. Germline CDR1 is SGHKS and CDR2 is YYEKEE (reference sequence). The CDR3 coding sequence is TGTGCCAGCAGCTTGCCGGGTTCCTACAATGAGCAGTTCTTC. Its translation is CASSLPGSYNEQFF.

The chain recombines TRBV18 with TRBJ2-4; 8 bases match TRBD1. V shed 0 bases, J shed 3 bases, and the junction held 4 bases outside the gene matches. Per germline, CDR1 KGHSH and CDR2 LQKENI. CDR3 length: 16 residues. CDR3 amino acids: CASSPPNRGDKNIQYF. For the CDR3, the DNA is TGTGCCAGCTCACCACCGAACAGGGGGGACAAAAACATTCAGTACTTC.

The rearrangement links TRBV2 to TRBJ1-4; TRBD1 is a possible D gene (6 bases). The CDR3 loop spans 13 amino acids. V lost 1 base and J 6 bases, leaving 6 bases between the germline ends. Germline V gene data show CDR1 as SNHLY and CDR2 as FYNNEI. In nucleotides, the CDR3 is TGTGCCAGCAGTGAAGAGGGGGATGAAAAACTGTTTTTT. This encodes CASSEEGDEKLFF.

This clone came up a few times. The chain carries TRBV5-5 and TRBJ2-7, with D possibly matching TRBD1 (5 bases). Trimming left V 0 bases short and J 4 bases short, with 14 bases between. The germline V gene has CDR1 SGHKS and CDR2 YYEKEE (reference sequence). There are 15 residues in the CDR3. This CDR3 is CASSLAMTVDYEQYF. DNA of the CDR3: TGTGCCAGCAGCTTGGCCATGACAGTCGATTACGAGCAGTACTTC. The whole variable domain, remainder taken from reference TRBV5-5 and TRBJ2-7, is DAGVTQSPTHLIKTRGQQVTLRCSPISGHKSVSWYQQVLGQGPQFIFQYYEKEERGRGNFPDRFSARQFPNYSSELNVNALLLGDSALYLCASSLAMTVDYEQYFGPGTRLTVT.

A single count supports this clone. The rearrangement links TRBV7-2 to TRBJ2-1, with TRBD2 matching 9 bases. CDR1 is SGHTA, CDR2 FQGNSA, per germline. V lost 4 bases and J lost 5; bases outside the gene matches: 9. CDR3 size: 16 residues. Here the CDR3 DNA reads TGTGCCAGCAGCTCCCTGAGAGCGGGGGGAAACAATGAGCAGTTCTTC. Amino acid sequence: CASSSLRAGGNNEQFF.

This clone is a singleton in its sample. The V gene is TRBV13, the J gene TRBJ2-1; 12 bases map to TRBD2. With V trimmed by 5 bases and J by 5 bases, 4 bases remained unmatched. The CDR3 loop spans 15 amino acids. Germline lookup yields CDR1 PRHDT and CDR2 FYEKMQ (reference sequence). The CDR3 sequence is CASSRLAGDNNEQFF. CDR3 nucleotides: TGTGCCAGCAGCAGACTAGCGGGGGACAACAATGAGCAGTTCTTC.